The clone carrying this TCR beta chain occurred a few times. Antigen specificity is unknown. The data derive from a study of a mutant IDH1 vaccine in newly diagnosed glioma. Study summary: Vaccination started 4-6 weeks after radiotherapy alone, or with temozolomide cycles.

The sample's time point: week 47, end of study. What each vaccine dose contained was 300 ug of mutant IDH1 20-mer peptide, accompanied by topical imiquimod. Each tumor in the donors was a new WHO grade 3 or 4 astrocytoma, IDH1-mutant and ATRX-lost. Sequencing was performed with immunoSEQ multiplex PCR; in TCRdb, only in-frame clones are kept and a portion is missing. The sample gives about 34,000 clones, 80% to 90% of which show up once; 12% is in the top ten. The CDR3 is made up of 16 amino acids. The germline gives CDR1 LGHNA, CDR2 YNFKEQ. V shed 1 base and J shed 5 bases, with 18 bases lying between them.

The source material was PBMCs, sampled from a glioma patient whose treatment included an IDH1 peptide vaccine. The chain employs TRBV4-2 and TRBJ2-7; tentatively, D is TRBD1 (7 bases). This TCR was sampled from a young woman with glioma. CDR3 in amino acids: CASSQVISGRGDEQYF. In DNA, the CDR3 is TGTGCCAGCAGCCAAGTAATATCGGGCAGGGGGGACGAGCAGTACTTC.